This T cell receptor (beta chain) originates from a study of blood T cell repertoires in COVID-19. Study overall: Specimens from acute and convalescent COVID-19 originated in the United States, Italy and Spain.

Study processing details: Quantification of nucleated cells was approximated via reference gene primer amplification. Some clones are missing from TCRdb's copy, which holds only in-frame ones; the method was immunoSEQ multiplex PCR. Clone size and the V and J calls come from that table; the DNA yielded D and trimming. The sample lists 200,000 to 250,000 clones, roughly 84% occurring once. This CDR3 comprises 16 residues. CDR1 is SGHRS and CDR2 is YFSETQ in the germline V gene. Germline trimming cut 3 bases from V and 3 bases from J; bases unmatched to any gene: 8. The receptor was isolated from a man younger than 45 with active or convalescent COVID-19. The sample was peripheral blood. The chain combines TRBV5-1 with TRBJ2-1; 8 bases agree with TRBD1. The CDR3 DNA follows: TGCGCCAGCAGCTGGGCACAGGGGGTATACTACAATGAGCAGTTCTTC. It specifies CASSWAQGVYYNEQFF.